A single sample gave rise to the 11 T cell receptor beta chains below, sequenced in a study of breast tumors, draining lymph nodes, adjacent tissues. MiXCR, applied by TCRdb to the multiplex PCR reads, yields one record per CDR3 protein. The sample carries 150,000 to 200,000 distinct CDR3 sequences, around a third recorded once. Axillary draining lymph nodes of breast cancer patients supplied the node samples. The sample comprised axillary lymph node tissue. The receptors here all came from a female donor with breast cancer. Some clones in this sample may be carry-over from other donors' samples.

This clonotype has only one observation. The CDR3 coding sequence is TGCGCCAGCAGAGGTTCCGGACAGGGTCATGAAAAACTGTTTTTT. This sequence encodes CASRGSGQGHEKLFF. The chain has TRBV4-1 and TRBJ1-4; 8 bases are a match to TRBD1. Germline V gene data show CDR1 as MGHRA and CDR2 as YSYEKL. The junction had 9 bases not matched to a gene; V was cut back by 6 bases and J by 6 bases. The CDR3 extends over 15 amino acids.

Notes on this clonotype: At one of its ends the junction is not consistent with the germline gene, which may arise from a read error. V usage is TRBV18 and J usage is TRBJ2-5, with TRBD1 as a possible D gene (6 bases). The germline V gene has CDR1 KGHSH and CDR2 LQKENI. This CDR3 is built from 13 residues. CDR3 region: CASSPGQQEAQYF. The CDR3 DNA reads TGTGCCAGCTCACCAGGACAGCAAGAGGCCCAGTACTTC.

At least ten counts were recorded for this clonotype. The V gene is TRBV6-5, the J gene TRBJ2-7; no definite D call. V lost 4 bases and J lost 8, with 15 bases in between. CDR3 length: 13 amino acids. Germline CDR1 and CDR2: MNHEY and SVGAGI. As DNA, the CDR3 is TGTGCCAGCAGTTTAGAGTCCCGTACGCAGCAGTACTTC. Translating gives CASSLESRTQQYF.

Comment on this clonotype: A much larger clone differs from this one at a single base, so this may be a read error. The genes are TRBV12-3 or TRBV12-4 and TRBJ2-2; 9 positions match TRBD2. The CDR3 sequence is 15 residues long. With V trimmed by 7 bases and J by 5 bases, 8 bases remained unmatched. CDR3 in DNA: TGTGCCAGCAAGCCTTCTACTAGCGGGACCGGGGAGCTGTTTTTT. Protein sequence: CASKPSTSGTGELFF.

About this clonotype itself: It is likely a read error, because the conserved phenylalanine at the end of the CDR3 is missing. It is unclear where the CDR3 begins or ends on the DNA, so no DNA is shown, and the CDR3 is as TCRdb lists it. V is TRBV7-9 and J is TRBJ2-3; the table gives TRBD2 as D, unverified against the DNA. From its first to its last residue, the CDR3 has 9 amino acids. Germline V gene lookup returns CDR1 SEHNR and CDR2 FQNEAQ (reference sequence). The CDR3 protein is CASSLAGLA.

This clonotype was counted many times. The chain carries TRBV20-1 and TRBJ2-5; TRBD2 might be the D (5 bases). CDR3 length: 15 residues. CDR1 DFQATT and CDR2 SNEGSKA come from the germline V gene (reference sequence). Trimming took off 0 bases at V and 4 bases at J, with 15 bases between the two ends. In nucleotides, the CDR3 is TGCAGTGCTAGAGATGGAAGTGGGAGCCCAGAGACCCAGTACTTC. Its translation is CSARDGSGSPETQYF.

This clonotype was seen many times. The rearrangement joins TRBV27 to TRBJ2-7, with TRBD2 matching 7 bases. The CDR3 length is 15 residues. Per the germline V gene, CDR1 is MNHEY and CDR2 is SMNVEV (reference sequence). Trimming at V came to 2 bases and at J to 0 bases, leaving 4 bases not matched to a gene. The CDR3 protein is CASSLRREPSYEQYF. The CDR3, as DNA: TGTGCCAGCAGTTTAAGGCGGGAGCCCTCCTACGAGCAGTACTTC.

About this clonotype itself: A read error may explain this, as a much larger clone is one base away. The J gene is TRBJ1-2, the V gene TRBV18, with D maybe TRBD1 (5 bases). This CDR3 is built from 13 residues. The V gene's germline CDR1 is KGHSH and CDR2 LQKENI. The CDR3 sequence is CANSLRGDYGYTF. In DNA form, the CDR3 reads TGTGCCAACTCACTTCGGGGGGACTATGGCTACACCTTC.

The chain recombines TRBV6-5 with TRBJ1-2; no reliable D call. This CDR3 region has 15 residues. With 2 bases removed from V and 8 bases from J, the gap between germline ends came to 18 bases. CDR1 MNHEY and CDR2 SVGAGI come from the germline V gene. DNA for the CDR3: TGTGCCAGCAGTTACACGCAAAAAGACCCGGGGGGCTACACCTTC. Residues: CASSYTQKDPGGYTF.

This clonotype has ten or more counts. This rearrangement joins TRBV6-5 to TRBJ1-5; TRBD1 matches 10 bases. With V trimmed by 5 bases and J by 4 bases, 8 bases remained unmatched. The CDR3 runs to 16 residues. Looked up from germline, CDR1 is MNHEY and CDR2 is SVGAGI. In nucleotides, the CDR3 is TGTGCCAGCAGTGGGCTAGGGACAGGGGTAAATCAGCCCCAGCATTTT. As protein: CASSGLGTGVNQPQHF.

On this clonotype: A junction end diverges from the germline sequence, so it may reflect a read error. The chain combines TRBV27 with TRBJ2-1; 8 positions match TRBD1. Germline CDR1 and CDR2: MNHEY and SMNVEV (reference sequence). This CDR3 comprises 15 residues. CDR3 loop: CACSLGTGPYNEQFF. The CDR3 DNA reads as TGTGCCTGCAGTTTAGGGACAGGTCCCTACAATGAGCAGTTCTTC.